This TCR beta chain was captured in a study of OX40 agonist ivuxolimab in advanced cancers. CDR3 size: 12 residues. CDR1 SGHDT and CDR2 YYEEEE come from the germline V gene. The V end lost 2 bases, the J end lost 14 bases, and 15 bases lay between the germline ends. The table came from immunoSEQ multiplex PCR; TCRdb's copy has only in-frame clones and leaves some out. Here the sample spans roughly 130,000 clones, 93% being singletons. The gene calls are TRBV5-6 and TRBJ2-3, with D tentatively TRBD1 or TRBD2 (6 bases each). The sequence derives from an adult with an advanced solid tumor such as melanoma, head and neck, liver or kidney cancer. This specimen was CD4+ or CD8+ T cells sorted from blood, taken in a trial of the OX40 agonist ivuxolimab. CDR3 loop: CASSLSGARLYF. The CDR3 nucleotides read TGTGCCAGCAGCTTATCGGGGGCTCGATTGTATTTT.